Below, 12 T cell receptor beta chains from the same sample are listed, as sequenced in a study of shared clonotypes between healthy human individuals (dated by TCRdb to the early 2020s). Library preparation was by the immunoSEQ multiplex PCR assay. The immuneACCESS repertoire file appears here via TCRdb, limited to in-frame rearrangements. These files lack a portion of the clones; in checked studies, under half of the deficit traces to unresolved V genes, and the cause of the others is not known. Recorded for this sample are 650,000 to 800,000 clones; roughly 72% of them occurred a single time. Around 1.8% of the sample is taken by the ten largest. The sample was memory CD4+ T cells sorted from blood. This sample's cell subset or site label indicates: CD45RA-negative fraction. These receptors all come from a woman between 25 and 40 years old in good health.

In its sample, this clone was seen many times. Other DNA sequences of this sample code for an identical CDR3. The chain joins TRBV18 to TRBJ2-1, with TRBD2 identical over 13 bases. CDR3 length: 15 residues. Germline assignment: CDR1 KGHSH and CDR2 LQKENI. V lost 3 bases, J lost 8 bases, and 4 bases stayed unmatched. The CDR3, as DNA: TGTGCCAGCTCACCCGGACTAGCGGGAGACGATGAGCAGTTCTTC. As protein: CASSPGLAGDDEQFF.

This clone was observed at least ten times. CDR3 sequence reads: CASSIDPRRTGELFF. DNA for the CDR3: TGTGCCAGTAGTATAGACCCGAGGAGGACCGGGGAGCTGTTTTTT. The chain links TRBV19 to TRBJ2-2, with a possible D match to TRBD2 (5 bases). The V and J ends lost 0 bases and 5 bases respectively, with 10 bases between them. Germline values: CDR1 LNHDA, CDR2 SQIVND (reference sequence). The CDR3 contains 15 residues.

The chain has TRBV10-2 and TRBJ1-2; D is ambiguous. Germline values: CDR1 WSHSY, CDR2 SAAADI. V lost 4 bases to trimming and J lost 6 bases, with 9 bases between them. This CDR3 has 12 residues. DNA of the CDR3: TGCGCCAGCAGTGGGACGGGTGATGGCTACACCTTC. It yields the protein CASSGTGDGYTF.

The chain is built from TRBV5-4 and TRBJ2-5, with D perhaps being TRBD1 or TRBD2 (5 bases each). The CDR3 has 16 amino acids. The V gene lost 4 bases and the J gene lost 4 bases, with 20 bases spanning the gap. In germline, CDR1 is SGHNT, CDR2 YYREEE (reference sequence). CDR3 region: CASSPAGAQLGETQYF. The CDR3 DNA reads as TGTGCCAGCAGCCCCGCCGGGGCCCAACTAGGAGAGACCCAGTACTTC. The full variable domain, rest sourced from reference TRBV5-4 and TRBJ2-5, is ETGVTQSPTHLIKTRGQQVTLRCSSQSGHNTVSWYQQALGQGPQFIFQYYREEENGRGNFPPRFSGLQFPNYSSELNVNALELDDSALYLCASSPAGAQLGETQYFGPGTRLLVL.

This chain connects TRBV27 to TRBJ2-7, with TRBD2 matching over 13 bases. The junction had 7 bases not matched to a gene; V was cut back by 4 bases and J by 7 bases. The CDR3 spans 15 residues. The V gene's germline CDR1 is MNHEY and CDR2 SMNVEV (reference sequence). The CDR3 nucleotides read TGTGCCAGCAGTTCCGGACTAGCGGGAGTGTTGGAGCAGTACTTC. Residues: CASSSGLAGVLEQYF.

This clone showed up just a few times. This chain connects TRBV28 to TRBJ1-3; no firm D call. CDR3 length: 14 residues. Between the trimmed V and J ends, which lost 7 bases and 1 base, there was a span of 11 bases. In germline, CDR1 is MDHEN, CDR2 SYDVKM. CDR3: CASIASWSGNTIYF. Here the CDR3 DNA reads TGTGCCAGCATCGCCTCCTGGTCTGGAAACACCATATATTTT.

This chain uses TRBV11-2 with TRBJ2-7; no reliable D call. V lost 2 bases to trimming and J lost 6 bases, with 11 bases between them. Germline assignment: CDR1 SGHAT and CDR2 FQNNGV. There are 13 residues in the CDR3. The CDR3 DNA is TGTGCCAGCAGCTTATCGGTGGTGGGCGAGCAGTACTTC. This codes for CASSLSVVGEQYF.

The rearrangement links TRBV5-1 to TRBJ2-7; TRBD1 is a possible D gene (5 bases). The CDR3 has 13 amino acids. Germline CDR1 SGHRS, CDR2 YFSETQ. Between the trimmed V and J ends, which lost 0 bases and 3 bases, there was a span of 7 bases. In nucleotides, the CDR3 is TGCGCCAGCAGCTTGGTTACAGGCTACGAGCAGTACTTC. Translating gives CASSLVTGYEQYF. The entire variable domain, with the rest obtained from reference TRBV5-1 and TRBJ2-7, is as follows: KAGVTQTPRYLIKTRGQQVTLSCSPISGHRSVSWYQQTPGQGLQFLFEYFSETQRNKGNFPGRFSGRQFSNSRSEMNVSTLELGDSALYLCASSLVTGYEQYFGPGTRLTVT.

Comment on this clone: A junction end diverges from the germline sequence, so it may reflect a read error. This sequence joins TRBV6-5 and TRBJ1-1; D is ambiguous. The length of the CDR3 is 14 residues. Per the germline V gene, CDR1 is MNHEY and CDR2 is SVGAGI. Here the CDR3 reads CAISGFGEDAEAFF. CDR3 bases: TGTGCCATCAGTGGGTTTGGGGAAGACGCTGAAGCTTTCTTT.

The V call is TRBV9, the J call TRBJ2-7; the match to TRBD1 covers 11 bases. The CDR3 runs 14 residues. From germline, CDR1 is SGDLS and CDR2 YYNGEE. J gave up 6 bases and V 0 bases, and 2 bases lay outside the gene matches. This CDR3 is CASSVGGTGGEQYF. CDR3 nucleotide sequence: TGTGCCAGCAGCGTAGGTGGGACAGGGGGCGAGCAGTACTTC.

The rearrangement links TRBV7-9 to TRBJ2-1; TRBD2 aligns across 12 bases. The CDR3 is 18 residues long. The trim removed 1 base at V and 2 bases at J, leaving 6 bases unmatched. Germline V lookup: CDR1 SEHNR, CDR2 FQNEAQ (reference sequence). This chain's CDR3 is CASSLGLAGESAYNEQFF. CDR3 sequence (DNA): TGTGCCAGCAGCTTAGGACTAGCGGGAGAGTCTGCCTACAATGAGCAGTTCTTC. The whole variable domain, remainder taken from reference TRBV7-9 and TRBJ2-1, is DTGVSQNPRHKITKRGQNVTFRCDPISEHNRLYWYRQTLGQGPEFLTYFQNEAQLEKSRLLSDRFSAERPKGSFSTLEIQRTEQGDSAMYLCASSLGLAGESAYNEQFFGPGTRLTVL.

V and J are TRBV28 and TRBJ2-7; maybe TRBD2 (5 bases). Germline V lookup: CDR1 MDHEN, CDR2 SYDVKM. V gave up 3 bases and J gave up 3 bases, with 24 bases separating them. This CDR3 has 18 residues. CDR3 residues: CASSFRAAWGRGYYEQYF. CDR3 nucleotide sequence: TGTGCCAGCAGTTTTAGGGCGGCGTGGGGAAGAGGGTACTACGAGCAGTACTTC. Based on the CDR3 plus reference TRBV28 and TRBJ2-7, the full variable domain is DVKVTQSSRYLVKRTGEKVFLECVQDMDHENMFWYRQDPGLGLRLIYFSYDVKMKEKGDIPEGYSVSREKKERFSLILESASTNQTSMYLCASSFRAAWGRGYYEQYFGPGTRLTVT.